This TCR beta chain was recorded in a study of cytotoxic CD8 clonotypes in ibrutinib-treated CLL. Study-level information: Partial responders around 24, complete 2; roughly 12 progressed and about 15 stayed in remission by median roughly 6 years. Study-wide points: Public clonotypes, rarely seen, contracted or held steady on treatment.

The table came from immunoSEQ multiplex PCR; TCRdb's copy has only in-frame clones and leaves some out. The sample shows fewer than 400,000 clones, 67% of them seen only once. Investigators sourced approximately 2 micrograms of genomic DNA from cryopreserved PBMCs for TCR beta libraries. Regarding this clone: Its antigen remains unknown.

V dropped 7 bases and J dropped 0 bases, with 7 bases sitting between them. The CDR3 is 13 amino acids. Germline V CDR1 and CDR2: SEHNR, FQNEAQ (reference sequence). The clonotype comes from a human donor with chronic lymphocytic leukemia. The V gene is TRBV7-9, the J gene TRBJ2-1; no clear D. Sequences were derived from PBMCs, sampled after 36 months of ibrutinib treatment. In nucleotides, the CDR3 is TGTGCCAGCACGGCTAGCTCCTACAATGAGCAGTTCTTC. Amino acid sequence: CASTASSYNEQFF.